This passage covers 21 T cell receptor beta chains from one sample sequenced in a study of cytomegalovirus exposure and HLA in healthy donors (dated by TCRdb to about 2017). Libraries were constructed by the immunoSEQ multiplex PCR assay. A mixture of 60 forward primers for TCR Vbeta segments and 13 reverse primers for TCR Jbeta segments was used in the multiplex PCR. TCRdb provides this immuneACCESS table in a form limited to in-frame rearrangements. Some clones are lacking; in checked studies, under half of them reflect an unresolved V gene, and why the rest are absent is not known. The sample records a few hundred thousand clones, about 80% of which are singletons. 8% of the sample is held by the ten biggest clonotypes. Sequencing was done on a sample of PBMCs. The receptors were gathered from a woman aged 55-70 years in good health and CMV-seropositive.

The rearrangement links TRBV18 to TRBJ2-6; 11 nucleotides agree with TRBD1. The CDR3 consists of 20 residues. Germline CDR1 and CDR2: KGHSH and LQKENI. V was clipped by 4 bases and J by 2 bases; unmatched bases: 13. The DNA of the CDR3 is TGTGCCAGCTCACTCACGACTAGTGGGACAGGGGGGACTGGGGCCAACGTCCTGACTTTC. This gives the protein CASSLTTSGTGGTGANVLTF.

This clone was counted only a few times. The rearrangement joins TRBV9 to TRBJ2-7; D remains ambiguous. The V end lost 0 bases, the J end lost 0 bases, and 4 bases lay between the germline ends. CDR1 and CDR2 (germline): SGDLS, YYNGEE. The CDR3 contains 13 residues. CDR3: CASSVGPSYEQYF. CDR3 sequence (DNA): TGTGCCAGCAGCGTAGGGCCCTCCTACGAGCAGTACTTC.

V usage is TRBV27 and J usage is TRBJ2-5; 8 bases agree with TRBD1. The J call may be in error: the DNA end matches TRBJ2-7 better. Germline CDR1 reads MNHEY; CDR2 reads SMNVEV (reference sequence). The CDR3 loop spans 15 amino acids. This chain's CDR3 is CASSPPGTGHYEQYF. CDR3 DNA: TGTGCCAGCAGCCCACCGGGGACAGGACACTACGAGCAGTACTTC.

The V gene is TRBV5-6, the J gene TRBJ2-1, with a weak D call TRBD2 (5 bases). The V end was cut by 1 base, the J end by 14 bases, with 19 bases between. The CDR3 is 14 residues long. Germline CDR1 is SGHDT and CDR2 is YYEEEE. The DNA for the CDR3 is TGTGCCAGCAGCTTGACCGGGGAAACAATGAGGAAGTTCTTC. It encodes CASSLTGETMRKFF.

The chain carries TRBV5-1 and TRBJ2-3; the match to TRBD2 covers 12 bases. The CDR3 consists of 15 residues. Germline lookup yields CDR1 SGHRS and CDR2 YFSETQ. V dropped 7 bases and J dropped 3; count of bases not matched to a gene: 6. The chain's CDR3 is CASFRTSGATDTQYF. DNA for the CDR3: TGCGCCAGCTTTAGGACTAGCGGGGCAACAGATACGCAGTATTTT.

The chain employs TRBV18 and TRBJ2-7; perhaps TRBD1 as D (5 bases). The germline CDR1 and CDR2 sequences are KGHSH and LQKENI. The CDR3 extends over 14 amino acids. Deletions cut 1 base from V and 2 bases from J, with 9 bases between. CDR3 in DNA: TGTGCCAGCTCACCACAGGGCAGGGCCTACGAGCAGTACTTC. This sequence encodes CASSPQGRAYEQYF.

V is TRBV7-3 and J is TRBJ2-1, with 13 bases aligning to TRBD2. The V gene's germline CDR1 is SGHTA and CDR2 FQGTGA. This CDR3 is built from 14 residues. The V segment lost 6 bases and the J segment 7 bases; nucleotides outside the gene matches: 3. CDR3: CASSTSGRVNEQFF. CDR3 nucleotides: TGTGCCAGCAGTACTAGCGGGAGGGTTAATGAGCAGTTCTTC.

J is TRBJ2-1 and V is TRBV7-9; the match to TRBD2 covers 12 bases. The germline V gene has CDR1 SEHNR and CDR2 FQNEAQ (reference sequence). This CDR3 comprises 17 residues. J was trimmed by 6 bases and V by 5 bases; bases with no gene match: 11. CDR3 bases: TGTGCCAGCAGCCTTGCTAGCGGGAGGGCCGTAATCAATGAGCAGTTCTTC. Encoded protein: CASSLASGRAVINEQFF.

This chain links TRBV7-9 with TRBJ1-1; 9 bases match TRBD1. Germline loops: CDR1 SEHNR, CDR2 FQNEAQ (reference sequence). This CDR3 region has 15 residues. Trimming removed 1 base from V and 5 bases from J; junction bases left unmatched: 5. CDR3 nucleotides: TGTGCCAGCAGCTTAGACCAAGACAGGGGGACTGAAGCTTTCTTT. Amino acids: CASSLDQDRGTEAFF.

The CDR3: CASSPPAGGGHTDTQYF. CDR3 DNA: TGTGCCAGCAGTCCCCCAGCGGGAGGAGGGCACACAGATACGCAGTATTTT. The genes are TRBV2 and TRBJ2-3; TRBD2 aligns across 9 bases. Germline CDR1 is SNHLY and CDR2 is FYNNEI. The CDR3 totals 17 residues. V was clipped by 5 bases and J by 2 bases; unmatched bases: 11.

The chain employs TRBV19 and TRBJ2-7; 8 nucleotides agree with TRBD1. J was trimmed by 3 bases and V by 6 bases; bases with no gene match: 10. The CDR3 totals 15 residues. Germline V gene sequence: CDR1 LNHDA, CDR2 SQIVND (reference sequence). The CDR3 loop reads CASSRQGRSHYEQYF. The CDR3 region has the DNA TGTGCCAGTAGCCGACAGGGGCGAAGCCACTACGAGCAGTACTTC.

This chain joins TRBV28 and TRBJ2-2; the D gene is possibly TRBD1 (6 bases). The length of the CDR3 is 17 residues. Germline V lookup: CDR1 MDHEN, CDR2 SYDVKM. In DNA form, the CDR3 reads TGTGCTACGCTCTTATTGACAGGCCCCGCGAACACCGGGGAGCTGTTTTTT. It specifies CATLLLTGPANTGELFF.

The chain joins TRBV7-2 to TRBJ2-1; 7 nucleotides agree with TRBD2. Per germline, CDR1 SGHTA and CDR2 FQGNSA. With V trimmed by 4 bases and J by 3 bases, 3 bases remained unmatched. The CDR3 is made up of 14 amino acids. The DNA of the CDR3 is TGTGCCAGCAGCTCCCCGGGGGGCTACAATGAGCAGTTCTTC. The encoded protein is CASSSPGGYNEQFF.

Note on this clone: The same CDR3 is also encoded by other DNA sequences in this sample. The chain employs TRBV6-1 and TRBJ1-3, with D possibly matching TRBD1 (6 bases). With 3 bases removed from V and 4 bases from J, the gap between germline ends came to 22 bases. Germline V gene data show CDR1 as MNHNS and CDR2 as SASEGT. The CDR3 contains 18 residues. The chain's CDR3 is CASSEIFTGISSGNTIYF. CDR3 sequence (DNA): TGTGCCAGCAGTGAGATTTTCACAGGGATTAGCTCGGGAAACACCATATATTTT.

The chain is built from TRBV19 and TRBJ1-2; D call uncertain. Looked up from germline, CDR1 is LNHDA and CDR2 is SQIVND (reference sequence). The ends were cut back, 8 bases at V and 7 bases at J, with 14 bases in the middle. The CDR3 is made up of 12 amino acids. The CDR3 is CASSLRHGGYTF. The CDR3 DNA follows: TGTGCCAGTTCCTTAAGACACGGTGGCTACACCTTC.

V is TRBV11-3 and J is TRBJ1-1; D unresolved. V lost 1 base and J 6 bases, leaving 9 bases between the germline ends. Germline V lookup: CDR1 SGHNT, CDR2 YENEEA. The length of the CDR3 is 13 residues. The CDR3 sequence is CASSLGGRAEAFF. For the CDR3, the DNA is TGTGCCAGCAGCTTAGGAGGGAGGGCTGAAGCTTTCTTT.

This clone was seen a handful of times. The rearrangement links TRBV18 to TRBJ2-7; D is undetermined. The CDR3 consists of 15 residues. The V gene lost 6 bases and the J gene lost 4 bases, with 19 bases spanning the gap. CDR1 is KGHSH and CDR2 is LQKENI in the germline V gene. Written as DNA, the CDR3 is TGTGCCAGCTCTCCCCCGGGTTGGCATTCTTACGAGCAGTACTTC. This translates into CASSPPGWHSYEQYF.

The rearrangement uses TRBV28 and TRBJ2-1; D is unresolved. The CDR3 has 13 residues. V lost 2 bases to trimming and J lost 7 bases, with 9 bases between them. The germline gives CDR1 MDHEN, CDR2 SYDVKM. This CDR3 is CASSLPRRNEQFF. CDR3 coding DNA: TGTGCCAGCAGTTTACCCCGGAGAAATGAGCAGTTCTTC. Looking up the rest from reference TRBV28 and TRBJ2-1 gives the full variable domain: DVKVTQSSRYLVKRTGEKVFLECVQDMDHENMFWYRQDPGLGLRLIYFSYDVKMKEKGDIPEGYSVSREKKERFSLILESASTNQTSMYLCASSLPRRNEQFFGPGTRLTVL.

The chain recombines TRBV28 with TRBJ1-2; D is ambiguous. This CDR3 has 14 residues. V shed 2 bases and J shed 8 bases, with 15 bases lying between them. Germline assignment: CDR1 MDHEN and CDR2 SYDVKM. CDR3 loop: CASSLRTTYMGYTF. CDR3 sequence (DNA): TGTGCCAGCAGTTTACGGACTACCTATATGGGCTACACCTTC.

This clone was found a few times. The gene calls are TRBV2 and TRBJ2-2; 8 bases fit TRBD1. CDR3 length: 14 residues. The junction had 4 bases not matched to a gene; V was cut back by 3 bases and J by 7 bases. CDR1 and CDR2 from the germline V gene are SNHLY and FYNNEI. The CDR3 nucleotides read TGTGCCAGCAGTGAGGGACAGGTCGGCGGGGAGCTGTTTTTT. The encoded protein is CASSEGQVGGELFF.

V gene TRBV29-1 combines with J gene TRBJ2-5; a possible D gene is TRBD1 (5 bases). Matching the DNA end better, TRBJ2-7 makes the J call doubtful. Per germline, CDR1 SQVTM and CDR2 ANQGSEA. The CDR3 runs 12 residues. The CDR3 spells CSVVGPPYEQYF. The DNA of the CDR3 is TGCAGCGTTGTGGGGCCGCCCTACGAGCAGTACTTC.